This T cell receptor (beta chain) was profiled in a study of blood T cell repertoires in COVID-19 (dated by TCRdb to the early 2020s). Regarding the complete study: Samples covering the acute and convalescent phases of COVID-19 were provided by collaborators in the United States, Italy and Spain. A freely available public database, intended as a resource for researchers studying the immune response to SARS-CoV-2, is where the repertoires were released. The prospective study material was composed of cDNA or gDNA derived from T cells, B-cell-depleted T cells, or PBMCs. HLA class I and class II types, where available, came from metadata supplied by the sample provider rather than from assay-based typing. The samples were drawn from the first 160 participants of the ongoing ImmuneRACE study and from 1,254 subjects provided by 6 global collaborators. The sample metadata nearly always contained a de-identified subject ID, COVID-19 status, age in years and sex. Deeply sampled blood TCRbeta repertoires from subjects exposed to, actively infected with, or recovered from COVID-19 were included in the dataset.

Whole blood was collected in K2EDTA tubes by collaborating institutions according to the institutions' own protocols. Collaborator samples were shipped for TCRbeta analysis as frozen whole blood, isolated PBMCs, or DNA extracted from either sample type. General conclusions and limits of the study: The amount of clinical and demographic metadata varied by source and participant and was provided uncurated.

TCRbeta CDR3 regions were amplified from genomic DNA by means of the immunoSEQ Assay, a bias-controlled multiplex PCR. On the authors' methods: Nucleated cell counts per sample were estimated from amplification of reference gene primers within the assay. To quantify the absolute abundance of each unique TCRbeta CDR3 rearrangement, sequence reads were collapsed and filtered. For each sample, productive Simpson clonality was calculated as the square root of Simpson's diversity index across productive rearrangements. Drawn from immuneACCESS, this table holds only the in-frame rearrangements with V and J called that TCRdb kept. Clones are partly lost; checked studies trace under half to an unresolved V gene and leave the rest unexplained. V and J calls and clone size follow that table, whereas D and trimming were derived from the DNA. The sample has some 100,000 clones on record, approximately 86% of them singletons. Roughly 6.5% of the sample goes to the ten largest clones.

Concerning this clone itself: The target of this receptor is not known. Qualities for individual bases were not recorded, and no much larger clone is one base off.

The germline ends are 9 bases apart after V is trimmed by 0 bases and J by 3 bases. The germline V gene sets CDR1 to MGHRA and CDR2 to YSYEKL. The CDR3 spans 15 residues, from the cysteine through the phenylalanine. The only DNA kept is the CDR3, 45 bases in frame from the first base. The material sequenced was peripheral blood. The receptor's source is a woman aged 55 to 70 with acute or convalescent COVID-19. Recombination linked TRBV4-1 to TRBJ1-5; the D segment cannot be called with confidence. The CDR3 is CASSQEWALNQPQHF. The nucleotide sequence is given as TGCGCCAGCAGCCAAGAATGGGCCCTCAATCAGCCCCAGCATTTT.